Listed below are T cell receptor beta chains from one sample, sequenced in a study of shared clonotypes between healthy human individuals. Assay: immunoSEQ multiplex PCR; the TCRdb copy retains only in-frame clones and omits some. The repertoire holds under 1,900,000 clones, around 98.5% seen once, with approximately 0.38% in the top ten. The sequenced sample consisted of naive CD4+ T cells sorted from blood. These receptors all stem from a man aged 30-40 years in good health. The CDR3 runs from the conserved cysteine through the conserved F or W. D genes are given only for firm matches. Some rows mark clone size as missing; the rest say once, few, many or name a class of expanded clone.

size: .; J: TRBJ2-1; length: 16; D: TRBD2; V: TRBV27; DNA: TGTGCCAGCAGTTCTAGCGGGAGGGCCTTGTTTGTTGAGCAGTTCTTC; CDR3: CASSSSGRALFVEQFF
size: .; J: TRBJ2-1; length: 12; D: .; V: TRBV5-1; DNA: TGCGCCAGCAGCTTGGGATGGGAAAAGCAGTTCTTC; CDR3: CASSLGWEKQFF
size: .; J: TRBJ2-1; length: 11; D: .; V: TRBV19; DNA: TGTGCCAGCAACCTCGGGCAAAGGCAGTTCTTC; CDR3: CASNLGQRQFF
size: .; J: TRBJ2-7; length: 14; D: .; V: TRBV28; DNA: TGTGCCAGCAGTTTATGGCAGGGGTCGTTGGAGCAGTACTTC; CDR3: CASSLWQGSLEQYF
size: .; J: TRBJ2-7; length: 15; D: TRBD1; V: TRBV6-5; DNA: TGTGCCAGCAGCGACGTGCCAGGGGGCTCCTACGAGCAGTACTTC; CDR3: CASSDVPGGSYEQYF
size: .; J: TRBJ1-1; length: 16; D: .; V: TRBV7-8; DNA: TGTGCCAGCAGCTTGTTCCCAGGGTCGCAGGGGTATGAAGCTTTCTTT; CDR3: CASSLFPGSQGYEAFF
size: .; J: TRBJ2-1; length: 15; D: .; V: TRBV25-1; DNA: TGTGCCAGCAGTGAATTTAAGGCGGTCTACAATGAGCAGTTCTTC; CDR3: CASSEFKAVYNEQFF
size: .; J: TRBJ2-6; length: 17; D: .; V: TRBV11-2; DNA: TGTGCCAGCAGCTTAGCCAGGGGAGAGTCTGGGGCCAACGTCCTGACTTTC; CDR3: CASSLARGESGANVLTF
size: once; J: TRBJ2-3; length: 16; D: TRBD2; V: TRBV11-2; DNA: TGTGCCAGCAGCTTTGTAGCGGGAGGGAGGACAGATACGCAGTATTTT; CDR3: CASSFVAGGRTDTQYF
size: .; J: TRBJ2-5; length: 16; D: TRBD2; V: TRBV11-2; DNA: TGTGCCAGCAGCTTAGTCCCTAGCGGCCAACAAGAGACCCAGTACTTC; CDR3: CASSLVPSGQQETQYF
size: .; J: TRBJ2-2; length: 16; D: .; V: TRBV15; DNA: TGTGCCACCAGCAGAGATCTCGCCATGAGGACCGGGGAGCTGTTTTTT; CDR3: CATSRDLAMRTGELFF
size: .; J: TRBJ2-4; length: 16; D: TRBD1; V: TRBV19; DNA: TGTGCCAGTACCCCGACAGGGGCACTAGCCAAAAACATTCAGTACTTC; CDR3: CASTPTGALAKNIQYF
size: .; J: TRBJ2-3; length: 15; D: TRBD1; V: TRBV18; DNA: TGTGCCAGCTCACCGGCAGGGGGTACCACAGATACGCAGTATTTT; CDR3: CASSPAGGTTDTQYF
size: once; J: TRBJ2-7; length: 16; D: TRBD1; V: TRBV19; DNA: TGTGCCAGTAGTATCGGTAACAGGGGGCGCGGTGTGCAGCAGTACTTC; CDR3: CASSIGNRGRGVQQYF
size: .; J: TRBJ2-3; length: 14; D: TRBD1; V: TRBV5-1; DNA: TGCGCCAGTCATCCGGACAGGGGCACAGATACGCAGTATTTT; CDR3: CASHPDRGTDTQYF
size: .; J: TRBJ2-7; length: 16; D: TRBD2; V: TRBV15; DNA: TGTGCCACCAGCAGAGCGATCGAGACTAGCGGTTACGAGCAGTACTTC; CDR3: CATSRAIETSGYEQYF
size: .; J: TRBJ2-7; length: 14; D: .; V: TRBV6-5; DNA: TGTGCCAGCAAAGGGGCTACCCCTAGTAACGAGCAGTACTTC; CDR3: CASKGATPSNEQYF
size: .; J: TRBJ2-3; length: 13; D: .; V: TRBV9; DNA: TGTGCCAGCAGCGTAGGCGGTCAAAATACGCAGTATTTT; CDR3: CASSVGGQNTQYF
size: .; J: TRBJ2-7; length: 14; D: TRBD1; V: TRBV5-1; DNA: TGCGCCAGCAGCGCGGGACAGGGGGTCTACGAGCAGTACTTC; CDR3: CASSAGQGVYEQYF
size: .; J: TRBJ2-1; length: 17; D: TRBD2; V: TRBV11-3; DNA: TGTGCCAGCAGCTTAGATATCGGTACTAGCGGGAGGAATGAGCAGTTCTTC; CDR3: CASSLDIGTSGRNEQFF
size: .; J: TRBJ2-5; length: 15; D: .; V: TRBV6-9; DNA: TGTGCCAGCAGTTACTCTGGGGGCGGTCAAGAGACCCAGTACTTC; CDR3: CASSYSGGGQETQYF
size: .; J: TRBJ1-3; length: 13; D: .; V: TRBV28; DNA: TGTGCCAGCAGACACAGTTCTGGAAACACCATATATTTT; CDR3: CASRHSSGNTIYF
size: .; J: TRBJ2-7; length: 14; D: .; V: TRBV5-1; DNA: TGCGCCAGCAGCTTGACGGGAGCCGTCTACGAGCAGTACTTC; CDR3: CASSLTGAVYEQYF
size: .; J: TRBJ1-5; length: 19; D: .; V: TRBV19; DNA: TGTGCCAGTAGTATAGGCCCCTGGGAGGACTCCTATAGCAATCAGCCCCAGCATTTT; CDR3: CASSIGPWEDSYSNQPQHF
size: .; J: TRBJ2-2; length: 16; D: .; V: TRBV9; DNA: TGTGCCAGCAGCGTAGGACCAGCGGGTTACACCGGGGAGCTGTTTTTT; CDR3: CASSVGPAGYTGELFF
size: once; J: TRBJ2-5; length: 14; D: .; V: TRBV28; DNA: TGTGCCAGCAGTCTGATCGGGGAGTGGGAGACCCAGTACTTC; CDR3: CASSLIGEWETQYF
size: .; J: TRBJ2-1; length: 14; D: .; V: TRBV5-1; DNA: TGCGCCAGCAGCTTGCGGGGGACTTTAAATGAGCAGTTCTTC; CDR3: CASSLRGTLNEQFF
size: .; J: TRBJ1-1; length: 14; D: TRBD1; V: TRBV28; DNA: TGTGCCAGCATACCCGACAGGGTGTTGACTGAAGCTTTCTTT; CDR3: CASIPDRVLTEAFF
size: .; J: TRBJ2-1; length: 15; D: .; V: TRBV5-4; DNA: TGTGCCAGCAGCTTGGAGGGTAGGGCTTACAATGAGCAGTTCTTC; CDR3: CASSLEGRAYNEQFF
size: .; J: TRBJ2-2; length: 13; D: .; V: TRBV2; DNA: TGTGCCAGCAGACTTACTACCGCCGGGGAGCTGTTTTTT; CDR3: CASRLTTAGELFF
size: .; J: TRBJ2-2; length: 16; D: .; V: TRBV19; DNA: TGTGCCAGTAGTATAGAATCAATAGCTGTCCCCGGGGAGCTGTTTTTT; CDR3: CASSIESIAVPGELFF
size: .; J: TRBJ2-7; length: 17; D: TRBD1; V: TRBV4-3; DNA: TGCGCCAGCAGCCAAGGCCCTAGGACAGGACCAAACTACGAGCAGTACTTC; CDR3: CASSQGPRTGPNYEQYF
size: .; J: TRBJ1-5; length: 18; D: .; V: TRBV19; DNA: TGTGCCAGTAGTATAGATGTGAATATGAAAAATAGCAATCAGCCCCAGCATTTT; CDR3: CASSIDVNMKNSNQPQHF
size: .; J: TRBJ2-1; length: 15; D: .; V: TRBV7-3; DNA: TGTGCCAGCGCCCAACAGGCATCGGAGTACAATGAGCAGTTCTTC; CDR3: CASAQQASEYNEQFF
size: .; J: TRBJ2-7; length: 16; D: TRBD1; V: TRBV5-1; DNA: TGCGCCAGCAGCCTGGTTCCAGACAGGGCCTCCTACGAGCAGTACTTC; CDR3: CASSLVPDRASYEQYF
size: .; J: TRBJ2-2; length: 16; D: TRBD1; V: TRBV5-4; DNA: TGTGCCAGCAGCTTGGGACGGACAGGGGTAGCCGGGGAGCTGTTTTTT; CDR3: CASSLGRTGVAGELFF
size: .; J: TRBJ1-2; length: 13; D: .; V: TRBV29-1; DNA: TGCAGCGGCTCCCGGGGGTCGATCGATGGCTACACCTTC; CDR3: CSGSRGSIDGYTF
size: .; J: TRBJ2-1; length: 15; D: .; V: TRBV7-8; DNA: TGTGCCAGCAGATTAAACAGAGACTCCTACAATGAGCAGTTCTTC; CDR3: CASRLNRDSYNEQFF
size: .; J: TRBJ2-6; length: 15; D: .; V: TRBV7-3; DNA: TGTGCCAGCAGCTATATGGGCTCTGGGGCCAACGTCCTGACTTTC; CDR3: CASSYMGSGANVLTF
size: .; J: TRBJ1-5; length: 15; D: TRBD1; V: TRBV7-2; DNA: TGTGCCAGCAGCTTAGTGGGGACAGACAATCAGCCCCAGCATTTT; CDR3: CASSLVGTDNQPQHF
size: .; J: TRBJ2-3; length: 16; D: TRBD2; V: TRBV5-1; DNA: TGCGCCAGCAGCACGGGACTAGCGGCCCTTGGGGATACGCAGTATTTT; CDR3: CASSTGLAALGDTQYF
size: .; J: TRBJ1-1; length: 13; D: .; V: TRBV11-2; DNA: TGTGCCAGCAGGCCATCAGGGAACACTGAAGCTTTCTTT; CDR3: CASRPSGNTEAFF
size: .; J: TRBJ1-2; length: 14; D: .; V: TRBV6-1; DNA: TGTGCCAGCAGTTCTCAGGGTTCCAACTATGGCTACACCTTC; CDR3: CASSSQGSNYGYTF
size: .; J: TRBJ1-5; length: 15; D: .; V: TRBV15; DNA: TGTGCCACCAGCAGAGAGCCCCGGGGAACTCAGCCCCAGCATTTT; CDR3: CATSREPRGTQPQHF
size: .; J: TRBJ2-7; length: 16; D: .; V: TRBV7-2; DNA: TGTGCCAGCAGCCACTTTACCGGGGGGAGGAGGGGGCTGCAGTACTTC; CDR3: CASSHFTGGRRGLQYF
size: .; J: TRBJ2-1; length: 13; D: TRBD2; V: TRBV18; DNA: TGTGCCAGCTCACCTCGGGAGGGTCATGAGCAGTTCTTC; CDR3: CASSPREGHEQFF
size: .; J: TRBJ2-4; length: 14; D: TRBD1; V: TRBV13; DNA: TGTGCCAGCAGCTTTACAGGGGATGGGAACATTCAGTACTTC; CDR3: CASSFTGDGNIQYF
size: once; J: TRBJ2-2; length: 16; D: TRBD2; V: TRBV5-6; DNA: TGTGCCAGCAGTTCCAACCCGGGACTAGCCTTATATGAGCTGTTTTTT; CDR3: CASSSNPGLALYELFF
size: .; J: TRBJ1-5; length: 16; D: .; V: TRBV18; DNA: TGTGCCAGCTCAACCCTAGGCGCAGGGACAAATCAGCCCCAGCATTTT; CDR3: CASSTLGAGTNQPQHF
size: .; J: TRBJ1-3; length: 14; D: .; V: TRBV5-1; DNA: TGCGCCAGCAGCCCCGAGCTCTCTGGAAACACCATATATTTT; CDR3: CASSPELSGNTIYF